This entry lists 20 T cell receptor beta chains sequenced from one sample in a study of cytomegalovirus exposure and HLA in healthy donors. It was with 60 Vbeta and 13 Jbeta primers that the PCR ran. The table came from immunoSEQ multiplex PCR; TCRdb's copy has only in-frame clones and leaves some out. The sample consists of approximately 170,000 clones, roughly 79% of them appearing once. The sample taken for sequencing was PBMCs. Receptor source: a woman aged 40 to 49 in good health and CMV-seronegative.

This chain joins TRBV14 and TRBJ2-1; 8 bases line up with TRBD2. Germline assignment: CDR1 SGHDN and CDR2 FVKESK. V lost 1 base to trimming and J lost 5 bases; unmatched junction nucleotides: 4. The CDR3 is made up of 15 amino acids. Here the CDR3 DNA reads TGTGCCAGCAGCCAAGCAATAGCGGGAAACAATGAGCAGTTCTTC. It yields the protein CASSQAIAGNNEQFF.

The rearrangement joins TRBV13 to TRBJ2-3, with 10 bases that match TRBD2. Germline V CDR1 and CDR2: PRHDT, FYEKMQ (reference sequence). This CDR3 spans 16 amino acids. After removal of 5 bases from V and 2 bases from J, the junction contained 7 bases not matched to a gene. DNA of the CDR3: TGTGCCAGCAGCCAGACAGCGGGAGGGCCCACAGATACGCAGTATTTT. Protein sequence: CASSQTAGGPTDTQYF.

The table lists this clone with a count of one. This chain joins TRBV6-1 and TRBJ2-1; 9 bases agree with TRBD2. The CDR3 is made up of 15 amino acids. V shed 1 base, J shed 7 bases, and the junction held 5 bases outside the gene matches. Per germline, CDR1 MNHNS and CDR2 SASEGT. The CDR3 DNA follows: TGTGCCAGCAGTGAAGGGCTAGCGGGAAAAAATGAGCAGTTCTTC. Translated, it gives CASSEGLAGKNEQFF.

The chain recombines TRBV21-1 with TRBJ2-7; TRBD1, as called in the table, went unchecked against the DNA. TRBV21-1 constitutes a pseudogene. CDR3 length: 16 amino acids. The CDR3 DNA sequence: TGTGCCAGCAGCATAGGACAGGGGACCTACTCCTACGAGCAGTACTTC. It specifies CASSIGQGTYSYEQYF.

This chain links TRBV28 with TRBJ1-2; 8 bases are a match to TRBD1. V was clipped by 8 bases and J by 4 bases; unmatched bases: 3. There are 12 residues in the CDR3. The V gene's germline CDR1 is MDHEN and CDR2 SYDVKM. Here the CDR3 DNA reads TGTGCCAGCCGGCAGGGGGCCTATGGCTACACCTTC. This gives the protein CASRQGAYGYTF.

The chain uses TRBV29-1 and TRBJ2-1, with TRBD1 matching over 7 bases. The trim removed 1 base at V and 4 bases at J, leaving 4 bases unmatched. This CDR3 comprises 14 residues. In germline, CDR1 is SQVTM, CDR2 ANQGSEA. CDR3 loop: CSVEVGTVYNEQFF. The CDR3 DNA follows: TGCAGCGTTGAAGTAGGGACAGTGTACAATGAGCAGTTCTTC.

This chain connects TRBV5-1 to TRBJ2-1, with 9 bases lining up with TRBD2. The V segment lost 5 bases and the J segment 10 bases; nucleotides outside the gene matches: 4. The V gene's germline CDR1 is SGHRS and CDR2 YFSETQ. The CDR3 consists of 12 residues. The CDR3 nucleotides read TGCGCCAGCAGGCGGACTAGCGCGGAGCAGTTCTTC. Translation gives CASRRTSAEQFF. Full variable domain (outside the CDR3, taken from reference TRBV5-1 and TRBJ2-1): KAGVTQTPRYLIKTRGQQVTLSCSPISGHRSVSWYQQTPGQGLQFLFEYFSETQRNKGNFPGRFSGRQFSNSRSEMNVSTLELGDSALYLCASRRTSAEQFFGPGTRLTVL.

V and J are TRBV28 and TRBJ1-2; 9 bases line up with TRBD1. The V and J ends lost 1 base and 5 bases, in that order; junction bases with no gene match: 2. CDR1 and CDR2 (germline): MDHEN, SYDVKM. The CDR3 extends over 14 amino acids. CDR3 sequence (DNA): TGTGCCAGCAGTTTATCAGGACAGGGGTATGGCTACACCTTC. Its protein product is CASSLSGQGYGYTF.

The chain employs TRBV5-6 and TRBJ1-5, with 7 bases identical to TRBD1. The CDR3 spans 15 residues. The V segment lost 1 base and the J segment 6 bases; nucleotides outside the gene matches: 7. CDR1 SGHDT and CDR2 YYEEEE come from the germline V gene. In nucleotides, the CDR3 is TGTGCCAGCAGCTTGTTTGACAGGGACGCTCAGCCCCAGCATTTT. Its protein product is CASSLFDRDAQPQHF. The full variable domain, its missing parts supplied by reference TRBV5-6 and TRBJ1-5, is DAGVTQSPTHLIKTRGQQVTLRCSPKSGHDTVSWYQQALGQGPQFIFQYYEEEERQRGNFPDRFSGHQFPNYSSELNVNALLLGDSALYLCASSLFDRDAQPQHFGDGTRLSIL.

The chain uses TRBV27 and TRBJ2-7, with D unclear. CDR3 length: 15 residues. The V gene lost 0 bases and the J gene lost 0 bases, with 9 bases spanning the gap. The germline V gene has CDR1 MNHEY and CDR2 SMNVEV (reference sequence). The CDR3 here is CASSLSYFISYEQYF. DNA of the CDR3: TGTGCCAGCAGTTTATCCTATTTTATCTCCTACGAGCAGTACTTC.

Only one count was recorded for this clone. The CDR3 nucleotides read TGTGCCAGCTCACCATCTGCAACTAATGAAAAACTGTTTTTT. It specifies CASSPSATNEKLFF. The rearrangement links TRBV18 to TRBJ1-4, with D hard to call. The germline V and J ends were trimmed by 2 bases and 0 bases, with 4 bases remaining between them. Germline V gives CDR1 KGHSH, CDR2 LQKENI. The CDR3 length is 14 residues.

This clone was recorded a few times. Here the CDR3 reads CASSPDINTEAFF. The CDR3 nucleotides are TGTGCCAGCAGCCCGGACATCAACACTGAAGCTTTCTTT. The chain links TRBV7-8 to TRBJ1-1, with D possibly being TRBD1 (5 bases). CDR1 is SGHVS and CDR2 is FQNEAQ in the germline V gene. Deletions cut 5 bases from V and 2 bases from J, with 9 bases between. CDR3 length equals 13 residues.

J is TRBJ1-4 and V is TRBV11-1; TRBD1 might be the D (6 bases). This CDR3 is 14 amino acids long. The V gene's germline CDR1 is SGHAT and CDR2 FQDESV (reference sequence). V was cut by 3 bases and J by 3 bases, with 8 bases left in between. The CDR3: CASSFDRPNEKLFF. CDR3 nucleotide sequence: TGTGCCAGCAGCTTCGACAGGCCTAATGAAAAACTGTTTTTT.

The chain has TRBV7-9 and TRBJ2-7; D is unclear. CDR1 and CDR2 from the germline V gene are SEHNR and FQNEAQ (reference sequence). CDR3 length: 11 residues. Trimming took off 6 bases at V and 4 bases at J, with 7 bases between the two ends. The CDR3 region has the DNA TGTGCCAGCAGTTCCGAGTACGAGCAGTACTTC. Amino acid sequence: CASSSEYEQYF.

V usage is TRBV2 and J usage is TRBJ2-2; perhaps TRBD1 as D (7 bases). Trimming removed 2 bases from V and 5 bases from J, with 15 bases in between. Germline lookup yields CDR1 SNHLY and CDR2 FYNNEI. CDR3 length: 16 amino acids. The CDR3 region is CASSEQGGTGTGELFF. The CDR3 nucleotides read TGTGCCAGCAGTGAACAGGGGGGAACCGGGACCGGGGAGCTGTTTTTT.

The CDR3 spells CASSLEQGVSYEQYF. CDR3 in DNA: TGCGCCAGCAGCTTGGAACAGGGTGTTTCCTACGAGCAGTACTTC. The V and J genes are TRBV5-1 and TRBJ2-7; tentatively, D is TRBD1 (6 bases). This CDR3 contains 15 residues. Germline V CDR1 and CDR2: SGHRS, YFSETQ. V was clipped by 0 bases and J by 1 base, with 11 bases between them.

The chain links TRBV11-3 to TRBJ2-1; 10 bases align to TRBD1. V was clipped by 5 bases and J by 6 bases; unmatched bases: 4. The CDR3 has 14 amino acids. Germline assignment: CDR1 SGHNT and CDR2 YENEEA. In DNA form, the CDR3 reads TGTGCCAGCAGCACCCGGACAGGGGGCAATGAGCAGTTCTTC. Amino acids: CASSTRTGGNEQFF.

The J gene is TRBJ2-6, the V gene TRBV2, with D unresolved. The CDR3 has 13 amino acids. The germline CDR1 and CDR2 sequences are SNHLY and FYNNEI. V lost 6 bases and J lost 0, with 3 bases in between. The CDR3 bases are TGTGCCAGCAGCTACTCTGGGGCCAACGTCCTGACTTTC. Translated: CASSYSGANVLTF.

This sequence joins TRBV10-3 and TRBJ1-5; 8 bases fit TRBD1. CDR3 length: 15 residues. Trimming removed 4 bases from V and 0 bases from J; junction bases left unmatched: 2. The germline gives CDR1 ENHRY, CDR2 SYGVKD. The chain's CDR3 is CAISGDRGSNQPQHF. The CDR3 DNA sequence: TGTGCCATCAGTGGTGACAGGGGTAGCAATCAGCCCCAGCATTTT.

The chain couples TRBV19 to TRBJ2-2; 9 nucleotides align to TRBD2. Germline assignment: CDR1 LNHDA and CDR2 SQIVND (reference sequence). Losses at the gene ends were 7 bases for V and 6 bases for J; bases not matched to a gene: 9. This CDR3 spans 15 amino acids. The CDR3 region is CASNVGSGSPGELFF. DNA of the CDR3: TGTGCCAGTAACGTTGGTAGCGGGAGTCCCGGGGAGCTGTTTTTT.